Below, 14 T cell receptor beta chains from the same sample are listed, as sequenced in a study of circulating tumor DNA in untreated peripheral T-cell lymphoma. TCRdb's table, derived via immunoSEQ multiplex PCR, lists solely in-frame clones and lacks some. The sample lists roughly 7,100 clones, 70% to 85% occurring once. The specimen was tumor tissue. The source is a human donor with peripheral T-cell lymphoma.

This rearrangement joins TRBV19 to TRBJ1-2; D gene unclear. This CDR3 comprises 15 residues. Trimming removed 5 bases at V and 8 bases at J, with 21 bases between. Germline CDR1 and CDR2: LNHDA and SQIVND (reference sequence). CDR3 nucleotide sequence: TGTGCCAGTAGTCATAGCGTCGGGAGGTCTAACGGCTACACCTTC. It translates to CASSHSVGRSNGYTF. The full variable domain, its missing parts supplied by reference TRBV19 and TRBJ1-2, is DGGITQSPKYLFRKEGQNVTLSCEQNLNHDAMYWYRQDPGQGLRLIYYSQIVNDFQKGDIAEGYSVSREKKESFPLTVTSAQKNPTAFYLCASSHSVGRSNGYTFGSGTRLTVV.

The rearrangement joins TRBV19 to TRBJ1-2; 7 bases are shared with TRBD1. Trimming removed 3 bases from V and 1 base from J; junction bases left unmatched: 2. This CDR3 comprises 14 residues. Germline-derived CDR1 and CDR2 are LNHDA and SQIVND (reference sequence). CDR3 in amino acids: CASSIGTDNYGYTF. The CDR3 DNA reads TGTGCCAGTAGTATCGGGACAGATAACTATGGCTACACCTTC.

The sample holds a few counts of this clone. The chain joins TRBV19 to TRBJ1-5; D possibly corresponds to TRBD1 (6 bases). Germline lookup yields CDR1 LNHDA and CDR2 SQIVND (reference sequence). Trimming left V 4 bases short and J 6 bases short, with 13 bases between. The CDR3 runs 14 residues. In DNA form, the CDR3 reads TGTGCCAGTAGTACATCATGGGGGGCTCAGCCCCAGCATTTT. Protein sequence: CASSTSWGAQPQHF.

CDR3: CAWERTGSEKLFF. CDR3 coding DNA: TGTGCCTGGGAAAGGACAGGGAGTGAAAAACTGTTTTTT. V gene TRBV30 combines with J gene TRBJ1-4; 8 bases line up with TRBD1. Trimming at V came to 5 bases and at J to 7 bases, leaving 6 bases not matched to a gene. This CDR3 region has 13 residues. Germline CDR1 GTSNPN, CDR2 SVGIG (reference sequence).

The genes are TRBV23-1 and TRBJ1-6; 7 positions agree with TRBD1. TRBV23-1 is identified as an open reading frame with a role that is uncertain. J gave up 4 bases and V 6 bases, and 15 bases lay outside the gene matches. The CDR3 has 18 amino acids. CDR3 bases: TGCGCCAGCAGCTTACGACAGGGACGAGGATCATATAATTCACCCCTCCACTTT. It yields the protein CASSLRQGRGSYNSPLHF.

V gene TRBV6-8 combines with J gene TRBJ2-1, with a tentative D call TRBD2 (5 bases). This CDR3 is built from 16 residues. V was pared by 0 bases and J by 4 bases, with 13 bases between. CDR1 MNHGY and CDR2 SAAAGT come from the germline V gene. Here the CDR3 reads CASSYSILAAYNEQFF. CDR3 DNA sequence: TGTGCCAGCAGTTACTCGATTCTAGCTGCTTACAATGAGCAGTTCTTC.

The CDR3 is CASGLGLAREQYF. Written as DNA, the CDR3 is TGTGCTAGTGGCCTGGGTCTAGCGCGGGAGCAGTACTTC. This chain joins TRBV12-5 and TRBJ2-7, with TRBD2 as a possible D gene (6 bases). Deletions cut 6 bases from V and 7 bases from J, with 16 bases between. The CDR3 extends over 13 amino acids. Germline CDR1 and CDR2: LGHNT and FRNRAP.

V gene TRBV29-1 combines with J gene TRBJ1-1, with D unclear. V was cut by 6 bases and J by 5 bases, with 13 bases left in between. Per germline, CDR1 SQVTM and CDR2 ANQGSEA. The CDR3 is 12 amino acids. The CDR3 spells CSVRGRATEAFF. The DNA of the CDR3 is TGCAGCGTACGAGGGAGGGCTACTGAAGCTTTCTTT.

The genes are TRBV30 and TRBJ1-2, with a weak D call TRBD1 (6 bases). The CDR3 loop spans 12 amino acids. V lost 4 bases to trimming and J lost 8 bases, with 14 bases between them. The germline CDR1 and CDR2 sequences are GTSNPN and SVGIG (reference sequence). The CDR3 coding sequence is TGTGCCTGGACTCCGGGGGGCGGCGGCTACACCTTC. As protein: CAWTPGGGGYTF. The entire variable domain, with the rest obtained from reference TRBV30 and TRBJ1-2, is as follows: SQTIHQWPATLVQPVGSPLSLECTVEGTSNPNLYWYRQAAGRGLQLLFYSVGIGQISSEVPQNLSASRPQDRQFILSSKKLLLSDSGFYLCAWTPGGGGYTFGSGTRLTVV.

This chain connects TRBV15 to TRBJ1-5; 9 bases are a match to TRBD1. V was pared by 2 bases and J by 12 bases, with 11 bases of the junction left unmatched. This CDR3 is 15 amino acids long. Germline CDR1 LNHNV, CDR2 YYDKDF (reference sequence). The CDR3 DNA follows: TGTGCCACCAGCAGATACGACATTGGGGGACAGGGCCAGCATTTT. Protein product: CATSRYDIGGQGQHF.

This clone was seen a few times. The J gene is TRBJ2-7, the V gene TRBV28; D may match TRBD1 or TRBD2 (5 bases each). The V gene lost 8 bases and the J gene lost 5 bases, with 19 bases spanning the gap. This CDR3 is built from 14 residues. CDR1 is MDHEN and CDR2 is SYDVKM in the germline V gene. CDR3 region: CASVSGGGLNEQYF. The CDR3 DNA reads TGTGCCAGCGTATCGGGTGGGGGTCTCAACGAGCAGTACTTC.

The V call is TRBV19, the J call TRBJ2-7; D may be TRBD1 (5 bases). The CDR3 is made up of 15 amino acids. Trimming removed 1 base from V and 2 bases from J, with 12 bases in between. The V gene's germline CDR1 is LNHDA and CDR2 SQIVND (reference sequence). The CDR3 nucleotides read TGTGCCAGTAGTATAGGGGGCCAAGGCCCCTACGAGCAGTACTTC. Protein product: CASSIGGQGPYEQYF.

In this sample, this clone turned up a few times. CDR3 in DNA: TGTGCCAGCTCACCTTATATAGGACAGTTAAATACGCAGTATTTT. It is translated as CASSPYIGQLNTQYF. The chain uses TRBV18 and TRBJ2-3; perhaps TRBD1 as D (6 bases). This CDR3 has 15 residues. With 3 bases removed from V and 7 bases from J, the gap between germline ends came to 17 bases. The germline CDR1 and CDR2 sequences are KGHSH and LQKENI.

V gene TRBV28 combines with J gene TRBJ2-3, with 13 bases aligning to TRBD2. Trimming removed 2 bases from V and 2 bases from J; junction bases left unmatched: 4. The CDR3 is 17 amino acids. Germline V gives CDR1 MDHEN, CDR2 SYDVKM. CDR3: CASSLLGTSGNTDTQYF. CDR3 nucleotides: TGTGCCAGCAGTTTACTCGGGACTAGCGGGAACACAGATACGCAGTATTTT.